What follows are 25 T cell receptor beta chains derived from one specimen sequenced in a study of T cells after yellow fever vaccination. TCRdb reprocessed the 5' RACE reads via MiXCR and lists one record per CDR3 protein. The table lists approximately 300,000 distinct CDR3 sequences, around 7.3% of them singletons. The source was PBMCs, collected roughly 45 days after the first yellow fever vaccination. Receptors were obtained from a man aged 18 to 29 who received the YFV17D yellow fever vaccine.

This clonotype was counted between two and nine times. V is TRBV20-1 and J is TRBJ1-4; no reliable D call. Germline assignment: CDR1 DFQATT and CDR2 SNEGSKA (reference sequence). This CDR3 is built from 11 residues. V shed 3 bases and J shed 4 bases, with 3 bases lying between them. CDR3 region: CSASVNEKLFF. CDR3 nucleotides: TGCAGTGCTAGTGTTAATGAAAAACTGTTTTTT.

The chain recombines TRBV11-2 with TRBJ2-7; 9 bases align to TRBD1. V was pared by 3 bases and J by 3 bases, with 3 bases of the junction left unmatched. Germline V lookup: CDR1 SGHAT, CDR2 FQNNGV. The CDR3 loop spans 14 amino acids. The CDR3 DNA reads TGTGCCAGCAGCTTCGGACAGGGGTACTACGAGCAGTACTTC. It yields the protein CASSFGQGYYEQYF.

This clonotype was detected a few times. The V gene is TRBV10-2, the J gene TRBJ2-7; 7 nucleotides align to TRBD2. This CDR3 region has 16 residues. The J segment lost 5 bases and the V segment lost 0 bases, leaving 10 bases of the junction unmatched. CDR1 and CDR2 from the germline V gene are WSHSY and SAAADI. The CDR3 spells CASSESQGLVGHEQYF. DNA of the CDR3: TGCGCCAGCAGTGAGTCACAAGGACTAGTCGGCCACGAGCAGTACTTC.

This clonotype was counted only a few times. The chain joins TRBV5-1 to TRBJ2-3, with 9 nucleotides matching TRBD2. The CDR3 consists of 16 residues. With 3 bases clipped from V and 4 bases from J, the junction kept 9 bases outside the gene matches. Germline assignment: CDR1 SGHRS and CDR2 YFSETQ. The chain's CDR3 is CASSWAYAGGADTQYF. The CDR3 DNA reads as TGCGCCAGCAGCTGGGCCTACGCGGGGGGGGCAGATACGCAGTATTTT.

The V and J genes are TRBV6-5 and TRBJ2-7, with D perhaps matching TRBD1 (6 bases). This CDR3 spans 17 amino acids. In germline, CDR1 is MNHEY, CDR2 SVGAGI. Trimming shortened V by 0 bases and J by 4 bases, and 19 bases separated the two germline ends. This chain's CDR3 is CASSYSTPFAGAYEQYF. CDR3 DNA sequence: TGTGCCAGCAGTTACTCGACACCTTTCGCAGGGGCATACGAGCAGTACTTC.

This clonotype was counted a few times. The chain carries TRBV12-3 or TRBV12-4 and TRBJ1-2; D is unresolved. The CDR3 has 13 amino acids. Trimming took 2 bases from V and 2 from J, leaving 6 bases between them. CDR3 nucleotide sequence: TGTGCCAGCAGTTTACACATGAACTATGGCTACACCTTC. Translating gives CASSLHMNYGYTF.

This clonotype was observed at least ten times. The chain links TRBV20-1 to TRBJ1-1; D gene ambiguous. Germline values: CDR1 DFQATT, CDR2 SNEGSKA (reference sequence). Trimming left V 0 bases short and J 1 base short, with 9 bases between. This CDR3 is 14 amino acids long. This chain's CDR3 is CSARDPRRNTEAFF. In nucleotides, the CDR3 is TGCAGTGCTAGAGATCCACGCCGGAACACTGAAGCTTTCTTT.

This clonotype occurred many times. The chain recombines TRBV10-2 with TRBJ2-2; TRBD1 matches at 9 bases. The CDR3 has 14 amino acids. Looked up from germline, CDR1 is WSHSY and CDR2 is SAAADI. The V gene end was trimmed by 5 bases and the J gene end by 10 bases; junction bases not matched to a gene: 8. The CDR3 DNA reads TGCGCCAGCAGTTACGGGACAGGGAGTACGGAGCTGTTTTTT. Protein product: CASSYGTGSTELFF.

This clonotype was counted only a few times. The chain links TRBV2 to TRBJ2-5, with no clear D. Between the trimmed V and J ends, which lost 6 bases and 5 bases, there was a span of 7 bases. The CDR3 has 11 residues. Looked up from germline, CDR1 is SNHLY and CDR2 is FYNNEI. The CDR3 DNA follows: TGTGCCAGCAGCGTCTGGGAGACCCAGTACTTC. This encodes CASSVWETQYF.

There are many counts of this clonotype. This chain uses TRBV7-3 with TRBJ2-1; 8 positions match TRBD2. Germline V gene sequence: CDR1 SGHTA, CDR2 FQGTGA. V dropped 4 bases and J dropped 8; count of bases not matched to a gene: 4. The CDR3 runs 13 residues. The CDR3 DNA sequence: TGTGCCAGCAGCTCTGGGACTAGATATGAGCAGTTCTTC. Its protein product is CASSSGTRYEQFF.

This clonotype was recorded at least ten times. The chain has TRBV19 and TRBJ2-3; 7 bases agree with TRBD2. The CDR3 is made up of 15 amino acids. Per the germline V gene, CDR1 is LNHDA and CDR2 is SQIVND (reference sequence). The V and J ends lost 5 bases and 4 bases, in that order; junction bases with no gene match: 9. The CDR3 loop is CASSFLGGGADTQYF. The CDR3 region has the DNA TGTGCCAGTAGTTTCCTCGGCGGGGGTGCAGATACGCAGTATTTT.

This clonotype has at least ten counts. The chain combines TRBV20-1 with TRBJ2-6; D tentatively fits TRBD1 or TRBD2 (6 bases each). Germline V gene data show CDR1 as DFQATT and CDR2 as SNEGSKA (reference sequence). The CDR3 contains 14 residues. V gave up 6 bases and J gave up 2 bases, with 11 bases separating them. CDR3 residues: CSAKGGPGANVLTF. As DNA, the CDR3 is TGCAGTGCCAAGGGGGGCCCTGGGGCCAACGTCCTGACTTTC.

The CDR3 DNA reads TGCAGCGTTATCGGACTAGAAGAGACCCAGTACTTC. Encoded protein: CSVIGLEETQYF. This rearrangement joins TRBV29-1 to TRBJ2-5; 7 bases are shared with TRBD2. The CDR3 is 12 residues long. The V gene end was trimmed by 5 bases and the J gene end by 3 bases; junction bases not matched to a gene: 3. The germline gives CDR1 SQVTM, CDR2 ANQGSEA.

The chain employs TRBV6-1 and TRBJ1-3; D might be TRBD1 (5 bases). CDR3 length equals 16 residues. V shed 10 bases and J shed 0 bases, with 19 bases lying between them. Per the germline V gene, CDR1 is MNHNS and CDR2 is SASEGT. CDR3 DNA: TGTGCCACCAGCTGGGACCGGAGATACTCTGGAAACACCATATATTTT. Translated, it gives CATSWDRRYSGNTIYF.

This clonotype was seen more than once but under ten times. CDR3 loop: CASSPTIGGGETQYF. The CDR3 DNA reads as TGTGCCAGCAGCCCGACGATAGGGGGGGGGGAGACCCAGTACTTC. The chain joins TRBV11-2 to TRBJ2-5, with D perhaps matching TRBD2 (7 bases). With 5 bases removed from V and 5 bases from J, the gap between germline ends came to 18 bases. Per germline, CDR1 SGHAT and CDR2 FQNNGV. This CDR3 spans 15 amino acids. Full variable domain (remainder filled in from reference TRBV11-2 and TRBJ2-5): EAGVAQSPRYKIIEKRQSVAFWCNPISGHATLYWYQQILGQGPKLLIQFQNNGVVDDSQLPKDRFSAERLKGVDSTLKIQPAKLEDSAVYLCASSPTIGGGETQYFGPGTRLLVL.

This clonotype has only a few counts. This chain uses TRBV4-2 with TRBJ2-7, with TRBD2 identical over 11 bases. The CDR3 runs 17 residues. Germline values: CDR1 LGHNA, CDR2 YNFKEQ. The V gene end was trimmed by 1 base and the J gene end by 0 bases; junction bases not matched to a gene: 5. The CDR3 loop is CASSQGVTSGTSYEQYF. The CDR3 DNA reads TGTGCCAGCAGCCAAGGGGTGACTAGCGGGACCTCCTACGAGCAGTACTTC.

This clonotype was observed a handful of times. This sequence joins TRBV6-2 or TRBV6-3 and TRBJ2-5, with D possibly being TRBD1 (6 bases). V lost 0 bases and J 7 bases, leaving 6 bases between the germline ends. The CDR3 loop spans 12 amino acids. Germline values: CDR1 MNHEY, CDR2 SVGEGT. The CDR3 region is CASSYSTGTQYF. Written as DNA, the CDR3 is TGTGCCAGCAGTTACTCGACAGGGACCCAGTACTTC.

The chain is built from TRBV10-3 and TRBJ2-1; TRBD1 matches 7 bases. J gave up 7 bases and V 6 bases, and 6 bases lay outside the gene matches. Per germline, CDR1 ENHRY and CDR2 SYGVKD. This CDR3 is 13 amino acids long. The DNA for the CDR3 is TGTGCCATCAGGACAGGGCCGAGAAATGAGCAGTTCTTC. It is translated as CAIRTGPRNEQFF.

The V gene is TRBV20-1, the J gene TRBJ1-5, with D perhaps matching TRBD1 (5 bases). Germline CDR1 is DFQATT and CDR2 is SNEGSKA (reference sequence). Trimming shortened V by 5 bases and J by 2 bases, and 13 bases separated the two germline ends. The CDR3 is 14 residues long. The CDR3 reads CSAGRGGGNQPQHF. Written as DNA, the CDR3 is TGCAGTGCTGGAAGGGGAGGGGGCAATCAGCCCCAGCATTTT.

This clonotype has more than one count but fewer than ten. The chain combines TRBV12-3 or TRBV12-4 with TRBJ2-2; TRBD1 matches at 7 bases. This CDR3 comprises 14 residues. J lost 5 bases, V lost 6 bases, and 6 bases had no gene match. CDR3 DNA: TGTGCCAGCAGCAGAACAGGGGAGACCGGGGAGCTGTTTTTT. It codes for CASSRTGETGELFF.

This clonotype has a handful of counts. The CDR3 reads CASSSGGAEETQYF. The CDR3 DNA is TGCGCCAGCAGCAGCGGGGGGGCCGAAGAGACCCAGTACTTC. The rearrangement joins TRBV5-1 to TRBJ2-5, with 10 bases fitting TRBD2. Germline-derived CDR1 and CDR2 are SGHRS and YFSETQ. This CDR3 comprises 14 residues. Trimming removed 4 bases from V and 3 bases from J; junction bases left unmatched: 3.

The sample holds a few counts of this clonotype. V is TRBV4-2 and J is TRBJ1-2; no clear D. CDR3 length: 15 amino acids. The germline V gene has CDR1 LGHNA and CDR2 YNFKEQ. V gave up 2 bases and J gave up 6 bases, with 16 bases separating them. Written as DNA, the CDR3 is TGTGCCAGCAGCCAAAAAGGTAAAGGGAGAGATGGCTACACCTTC. Protein sequence: CASSQKGKGRDGYTF.

This clonotype was seen ten or more times. This sequence joins TRBV10-3 and TRBJ2-5, with 8 bases fitting TRBD1. V trimming: 7 bases; J trimming: 2 bases; junction bases outside the gene matches: 15. Looked up from germline, CDR1 is ENHRY and CDR2 is SYGVKD. The CDR3 totals 17 residues. CDR3 coding DNA: TGTGCCATCAATATCTCGTTGGACAGGGTTCCTCAAGAGACCCAGTACTTC. This sequence encodes CAINISLDRVPQETQYF.

This chain uses TRBV4-2 with TRBJ1-2; no definite D call. The CDR3 runs 15 residues. The V gene's germline CDR1 is LGHNA and CDR2 YNFKEQ. Trimming shortened V by 0 bases and J by 2 bases, and 10 bases separated the two germline ends. The CDR3 nucleotides are TGTGCCAGCAGCCAAGAGGCCACCGTAAACTATGGCTACACCTTC. Amino acid sequence: CASSQEATVNYGYTF.

This clonotype was seen repeatedly, ten times or more. This chain uses TRBV14 with TRBJ2-2; D is possibly TRBD1 or TRBD2 (5 bases each). Trimming took 0 bases from V and 5 from J, leaving 10 bases between them. CDR3 length equals 15 residues. Germline V gives CDR1 SGHDN, CDR2 FVKESK. CDR3 amino acids: CASSQEWGNTGELFF. The CDR3 DNA reads as TGTGCCAGCAGCCAAGAATGGGGGAATACCGGGGAGCTGTTTTTT.